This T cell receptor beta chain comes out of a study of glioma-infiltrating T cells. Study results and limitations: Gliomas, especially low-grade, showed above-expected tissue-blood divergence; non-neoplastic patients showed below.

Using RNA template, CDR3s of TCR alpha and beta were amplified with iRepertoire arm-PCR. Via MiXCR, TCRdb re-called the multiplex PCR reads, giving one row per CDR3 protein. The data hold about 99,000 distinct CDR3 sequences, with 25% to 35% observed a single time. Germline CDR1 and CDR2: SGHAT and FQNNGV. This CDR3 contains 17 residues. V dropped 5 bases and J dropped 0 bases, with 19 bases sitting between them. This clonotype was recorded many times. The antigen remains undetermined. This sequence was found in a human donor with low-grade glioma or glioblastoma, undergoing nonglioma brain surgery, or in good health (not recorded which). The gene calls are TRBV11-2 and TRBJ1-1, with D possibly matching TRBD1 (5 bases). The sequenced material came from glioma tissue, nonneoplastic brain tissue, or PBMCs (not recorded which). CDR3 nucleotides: TGTGCCAGCAGCCTCACAGGTAATCAACTTATGAACACTGAAGCTTTCTTT. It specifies CASSLTGNQLMNTEAFF.